This entry lists 14 T cell receptor beta chains sequenced from one sample in a study of cytomegalovirus exposure and HLA in healthy donors. The PCR employed 60 Vbeta primers together with 13 Jbeta primers. Clones were read by immunoSEQ multiplex PCR, and TCRdb kept only the in-frame ones, dropping some. The sample holds about 84,000 clones, roughly 73% seen once. Sequencing used PBMCs. The receptors shown here come from a male donor in good health and CMV-seropositive.

The rearrangement uses TRBV30 and TRBJ1-6, with 7 bases that match TRBD1. The germline CDR1 and CDR2 sequences are GTSNPN and SVGIG (reference sequence). This CDR3 is 15 amino acids long. The V and J ends lost 0 bases and 6 bases, in that order; junction bases with no gene match: 5. The CDR3 loop reads CAWSVGGTANSPLHF. The DNA of the CDR3 is TGTGCCTGGAGTGTAGGCGGGACAGCTAATTCACCCCTCCACTTT.

This chain joins TRBV7-9 and TRBJ2-1; the match to TRBD2 covers 8 bases. The germline V gene has CDR1 SEHNR and CDR2 FQNEAQ (reference sequence). The CDR3 contains 15 residues. V gave up 1 base and J gave up 9 bases; unmatched junction bases: 8. CDR3 in DNA: TGTGCCAGCAGCTTAGTCAGCGGGAGAGTCGGTGAGCAGTTCTTC. Translation gives CASSLVSGRVGEQFF.

For the CDR3, the DNA is TGTGCCAGCAGCTTAGTCAGGATCCCGAACACTGAAGCTTTCTTT. Translation: CASSLVRIPNTEAFF. This chain joins TRBV7-3 and TRBJ1-1; D is unclear. The germline V gene encodes CDR1 SGHTA and CDR2 FQGTGA. CDR3 length: 15 residues. The V end was cut by 2 bases, the J end by 1 base, with 11 bases between. The whole variable domain, filled in from reference TRBV7-3 and TRBJ1-1, reads GAGVSQTPSNKVTEKGKYVELRCDPISGHTALYWYRQSLGQGPEFLIYFQGTGAADDSGLPNDRFFAVRPEGSVSTLKIQRTERGDSAVYLCASSLVRIPNTEAFFGQGTRLTVV.

This clone was recorded once. The chain employs TRBV7-8 and TRBJ2-3; 9 positions agree with TRBD1. From germline, CDR1 is SGHVS and CDR2 FQNEAQ. Germline trimming cut 5 bases from V and 0 bases from J; bases unmatched to any gene: 9. There are 17 residues in the CDR3. The CDR3 bases are TGTGCCAGCAGCCCGCGGCTAGGACAGGGGAGCACAGATACGCAGTATTTT. Translation: CASSPRLGQGSTDTQYF.

The chain recombines TRBV30 with TRBJ2-2; D is unresolved. V lost 3 bases, J lost 2 bases, and 13 bases lay in between. Germline V CDR1 and CDR2: GTSNPN, SVGIG (reference sequence). CDR3 size: 15 residues. The CDR3 here is CAWSRGVFNTGELFF. The CDR3 nucleotides read TGTGCCTGGAGCCGAGGCGTGTTTAACACCGGGGAGCTGTTTTTT.

The V and J genes are TRBV7-2 and TRBJ2-7, with 11 bases lining up with TRBD2. Trimming removed 3 bases from V and 2 bases from J; junction bases left unmatched: 3. Germline CDR1 is SGHTA and CDR2 is FQGNSA. The CDR3 has 15 amino acids. CDR3 DNA: TGTGCCAGCAGCTTGACTAGCGGGAAAACCTACGAGCAGTACTTC. Its translation: CASSLTSGKTYEQYF. Together with reference TRBV7-2 and TRBJ2-7, the CDR3 gives the full variable domain: GAGVSQSPSNKVTEKGKDVELRCDPISGHTALYWYRQSLGQGLEFLIYFQGNSAPDKSGLPSDRFSAERTGGSVSTLTIQRTQQEDSAVYLCASSLTSGKTYEQYFGPGTRLTVT.

V usage is TRBV15 and J usage is TRBJ1-1, with unresolved D. Trimming took off 0 bases at V and 7 bases at J, with 9 bases between the two ends. In germline, CDR1 is LNHNV, CDR2 YYDKDF (reference sequence). The CDR3 loop spans 13 amino acids. The DNA of the CDR3 is TGTGCCACCAGCAGAGACCTGCACGGTGAAGCTTTCTTT. Its protein is CATSRDLHGEAFF.

The chain uses TRBV4-3 and TRBJ2-2; tentatively, D is TRBD1 (6 bases). Germline CDR1 is LGHNA and CDR2 is YSLEER. The CDR3 runs 19 residues. Between the trimmed V and J ends, which lost 0 bases and 1 base, there was a span of 18 bases. CDR3 sequence: CASSQDKGAGAMNTGELFF. The CDR3, as DNA: TGCGCCAGCAGCCAAGATAAAGGAGCAGGGGCGATGAACACCGGGGAGCTGTTTTTT.

About this clone itself: Other DNA sequences of this sample code for an identical CDR3. CDR3 loop: CASSPGTNYGYTF. DNA of the CDR3: TGTGCCAGCAGCCCCGGGACTAACTATGGCTACACCTTC. The chain recombines TRBV14 with TRBJ1-2, with unresolved D. CDR3 length: 13 amino acids. V was pared by 4 bases and J by 0 bases, with 6 bases between. Germline V CDR1 and CDR2: SGHDN, FVKESK.

The genes are TRBV7-8 and TRBJ2-2; possible D gene TRBD1, 7 bases. Germline CDR1 and CDR2: SGHVS and FQNEAQ. Trimming left V 5 bases short and J 5 bases short, with 15 bases between. The CDR3 length is 15 residues. CDR3 in amino acids: CASSASSGGTGELFF. The CDR3 region has the DNA TGTGCCAGCAGCGCAAGCTCAGGGGGGACCGGGGAGCTGTTTTTT.

The V and J genes are TRBV30 and TRBJ1-2; no definite D call. The germline V gene encodes CDR1 GTSNPN and CDR2 SVGIG (reference sequence). V lost 0 bases and J lost 8, with 10 bases in between. The CDR3 extends over 12 amino acids. The CDR3 is CAWSVRGGGYTF. CDR3 DNA sequence: TGTGCCTGGAGTGTCCGGGGTGGCGGCTACACCTTC.

This clone was seen a handful of times. The rearrangement joins TRBV6-5 to TRBJ1-5; TRBD1 aligns across 8 bases. The CDR3 loop spans 14 amino acids. In germline, CDR1 is MNHEY, CDR2 SVGAGI. With 2 bases clipped from V and 6 bases from J, the junction kept 3 bases outside the gene matches. This CDR3 reads CASSYQGASQPQHF. DNA of the CDR3: TGTGCCAGCAGTTACCAGGGGGCATCTCAGCCCCAGCATTTT.

This clone was recorded only once. V gene TRBV2 combines with J gene TRBJ1-1; tentatively, D is TRBD1 (5 bases). The CDR3 runs 13 residues. Germline V gene data show CDR1 as SNHLY and CDR2 as FYNNEI. The V gene lost 4 bases and the J gene lost 5 bases, with 11 bases spanning the gap. The CDR3, as DNA: TGTGCCAGCAGTGGGGGGGTGGGTACTGAAGCTTTCTTT. The encoded protein is CASSGGVGTEAFF. The full variable domain, completed using reference TRBV2 and TRBJ1-1, is EPEVTQTPSHQVTQMGQEVILRCVPISNHLYFYWYRQILGQKVEFLVSFYNNEISEKSEIFDDQFSVERPDGSNFTLKIRSTKLEDSAMYFCASSGGVGTEAFFGQGTRLTVV.

J is TRBJ1-3 and V is TRBV2; 12 bases line up with TRBD1. V shed 4 bases and J 2 bases; nucleotides not matched to a gene: 3. Germline values: CDR1 SNHLY, CDR2 FYNNEI. The CDR3 runs 16 residues. CDR3 sequence (DNA): TGTGCCAGCAGTGTGGGACAGGGGGCGGCTGGAAACACCATATATTTT. It encodes CASSVGQGAAGNTIYF.